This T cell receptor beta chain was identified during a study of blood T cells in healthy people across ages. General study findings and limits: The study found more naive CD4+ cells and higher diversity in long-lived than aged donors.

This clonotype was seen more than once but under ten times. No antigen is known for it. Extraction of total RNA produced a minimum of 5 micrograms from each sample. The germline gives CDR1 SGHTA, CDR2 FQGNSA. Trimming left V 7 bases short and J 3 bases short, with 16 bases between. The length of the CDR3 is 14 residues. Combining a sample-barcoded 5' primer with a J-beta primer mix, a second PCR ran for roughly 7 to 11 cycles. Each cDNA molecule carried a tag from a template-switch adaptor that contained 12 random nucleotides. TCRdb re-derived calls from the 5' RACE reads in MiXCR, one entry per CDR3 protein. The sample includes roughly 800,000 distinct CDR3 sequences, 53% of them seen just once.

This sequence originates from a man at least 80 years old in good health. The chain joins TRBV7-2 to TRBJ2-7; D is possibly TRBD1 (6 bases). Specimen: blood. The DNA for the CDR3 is TGTGCCAGCACGCTCGGCAGGGGCGACTACGAGCAGTACTTC. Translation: CASTLGRGDYEQYF.